This T cell receptor beta chain comes out of a study of T cell clonality in common variable immunodeficiency. The study, taken as a whole, reports: CVID subjects had higher TCRbeta clonality than healthy controls, most marked in about a third.

Germline V gene lookup returns CDR1 SGHTA and CDR2 FQGNSA. Trimming pared 3 bases from V and 4 bases from J, leaving 9 bases between. CDR3 size: 13 residues. This clone came up many times. Its antigen is still unknown. The read falls 3 residues short of the CDR3 end, and the missing part is taken from the germline J gene. The repertoire was sequenced with immunoSEQ multiplex PCR; TCRdb's copy has only in-frame clones and lacks some. The specimen has about 52,000 clones, none found just once. The chain has TRBV7-2 and TRBJ1-2, with D uncertain. Sequencing was done on a sample of peripheral blood mononuclear cells. The receptor's source is a person aged 18 to 70 in good health. The CDR3 loop reads CASSLDGLYGYTF. CDR3 DNA, as far as it was read: TGTGCCAGCAGCTTGGACGGACTCTATGGC.